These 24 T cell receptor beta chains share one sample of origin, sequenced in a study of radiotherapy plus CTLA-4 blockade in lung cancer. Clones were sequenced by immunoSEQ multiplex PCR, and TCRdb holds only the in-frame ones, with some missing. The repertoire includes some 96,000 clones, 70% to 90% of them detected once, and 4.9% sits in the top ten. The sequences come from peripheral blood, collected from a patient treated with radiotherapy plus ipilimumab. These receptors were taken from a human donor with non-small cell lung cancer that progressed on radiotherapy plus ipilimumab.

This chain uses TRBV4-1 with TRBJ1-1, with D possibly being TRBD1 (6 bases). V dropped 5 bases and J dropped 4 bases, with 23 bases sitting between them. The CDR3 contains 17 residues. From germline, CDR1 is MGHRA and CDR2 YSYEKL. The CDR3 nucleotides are TGCGCCAGCAGCTCCCAGGACCTTACAGGGTATCGCACTGAAGCTTTCTTT. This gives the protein CASSSQDLTGYRTEAFF.

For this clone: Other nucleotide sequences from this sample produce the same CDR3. This CDR3 reads CASSFGTTEAFF. Here the CDR3 DNA reads TGTGCCAGCAGCTTCGGGACAACTGAAGCTTTCTTT. The gene calls are TRBV5-6 and TRBJ1-1, with D perhaps matching TRBD1 (6 bases). Germline V gives CDR1 SGHDT, CDR2 YYEEEE. V lost 2 bases, J lost 5 bases, and 7 bases lay in between. There are 12 residues in the CDR3.

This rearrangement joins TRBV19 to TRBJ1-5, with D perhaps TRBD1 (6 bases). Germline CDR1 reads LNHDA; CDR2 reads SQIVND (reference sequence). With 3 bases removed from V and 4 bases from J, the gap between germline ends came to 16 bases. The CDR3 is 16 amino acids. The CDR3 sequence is CASSIANGGANQPQHF. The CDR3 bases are TGTGCCAGTAGTATTGCTAACGGGGGGGCTAATCAGCCCCAGCATTTT. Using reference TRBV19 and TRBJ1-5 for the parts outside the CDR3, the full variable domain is DGGITQSPKYLFRKEGQNVTLSCEQNLNHDAMYWYRQDPGQGLRLIYYSQIVNDFQKGDIAEGYSVSREKKESFPLTVTSAQKNPTAFYLCASSIANGGANQPQHFGDGTRLSIL.

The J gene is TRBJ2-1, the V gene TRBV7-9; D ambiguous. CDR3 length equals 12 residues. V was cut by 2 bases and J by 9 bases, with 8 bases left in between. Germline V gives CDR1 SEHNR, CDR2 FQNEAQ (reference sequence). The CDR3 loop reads CASSLLLSEQFF. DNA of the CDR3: TGTGCCAGCAGCTTACTGCTAAGTGAGCAGTTCTTC.

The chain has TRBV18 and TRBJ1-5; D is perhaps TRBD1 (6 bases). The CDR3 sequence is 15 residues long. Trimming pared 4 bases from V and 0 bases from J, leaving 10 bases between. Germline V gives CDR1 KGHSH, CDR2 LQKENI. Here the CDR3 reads CASSRGATSNQPQHF. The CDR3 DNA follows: TGTGCCAGCTCACGGGGGGCAACTAGCAATCAGCCCCAGCATTTT.

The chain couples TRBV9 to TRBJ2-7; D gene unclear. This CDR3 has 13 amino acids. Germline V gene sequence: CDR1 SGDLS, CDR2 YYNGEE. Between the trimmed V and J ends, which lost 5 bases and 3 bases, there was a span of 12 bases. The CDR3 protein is CASRVWGGYEQYF. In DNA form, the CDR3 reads TGTGCCAGCAGGGTATGGGGTGGCTACGAGCAGTACTTC.

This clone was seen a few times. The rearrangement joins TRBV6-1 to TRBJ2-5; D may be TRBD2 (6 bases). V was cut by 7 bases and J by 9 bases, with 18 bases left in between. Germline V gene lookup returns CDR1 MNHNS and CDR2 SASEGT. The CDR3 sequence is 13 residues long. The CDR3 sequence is CASKVAALGAQYF. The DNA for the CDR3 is TGTGCCAGCAAGGTAGCGGCCCTCGGGGCCCAGTACTTC.

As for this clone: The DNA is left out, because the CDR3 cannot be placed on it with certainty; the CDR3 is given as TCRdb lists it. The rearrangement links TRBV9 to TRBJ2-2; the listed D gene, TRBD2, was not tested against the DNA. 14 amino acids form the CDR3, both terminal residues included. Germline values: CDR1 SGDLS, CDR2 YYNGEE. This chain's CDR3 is CASSVAFGAGELFF.

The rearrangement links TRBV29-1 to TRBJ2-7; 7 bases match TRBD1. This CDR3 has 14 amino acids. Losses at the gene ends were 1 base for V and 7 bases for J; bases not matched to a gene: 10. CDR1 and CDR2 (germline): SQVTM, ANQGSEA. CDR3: CSVEGTGRLGEQYF. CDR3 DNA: TGCAGCGTTGAAGGGACAGGCCGGCTTGGGGAGCAGTACTTC.

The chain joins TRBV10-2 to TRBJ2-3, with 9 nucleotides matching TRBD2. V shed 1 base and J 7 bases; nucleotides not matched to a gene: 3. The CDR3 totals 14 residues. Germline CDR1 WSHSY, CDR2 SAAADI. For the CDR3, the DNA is TGCGCCAGCAGTGAGTTGCTAGCGGGATATACGCAGTATTTT. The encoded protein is CASSELLAGYTQYF.

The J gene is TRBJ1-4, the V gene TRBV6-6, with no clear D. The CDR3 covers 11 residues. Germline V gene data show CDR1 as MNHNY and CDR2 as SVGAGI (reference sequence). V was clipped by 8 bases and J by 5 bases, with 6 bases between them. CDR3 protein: CASWENEKLFF. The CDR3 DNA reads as TGTGCCAGCTGGGAGAATGAAAAACTGTTTTTT.

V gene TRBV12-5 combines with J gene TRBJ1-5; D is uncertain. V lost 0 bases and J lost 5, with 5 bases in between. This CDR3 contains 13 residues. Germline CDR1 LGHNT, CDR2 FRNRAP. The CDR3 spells CASGLVRDQPQHF. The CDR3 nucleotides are TGTGCTAGTGGTTTGGTACGCGATCAGCCCCAGCATTTT.

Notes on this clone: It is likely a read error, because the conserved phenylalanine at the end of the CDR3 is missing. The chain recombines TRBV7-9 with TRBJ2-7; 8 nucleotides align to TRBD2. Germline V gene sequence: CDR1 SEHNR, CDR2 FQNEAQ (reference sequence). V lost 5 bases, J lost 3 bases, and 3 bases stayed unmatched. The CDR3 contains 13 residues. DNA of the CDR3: TGTGCCAGCAGCCCGGGGACTAGCTACGAGCAGTACCTC. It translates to CASSPGTSYEQYL.

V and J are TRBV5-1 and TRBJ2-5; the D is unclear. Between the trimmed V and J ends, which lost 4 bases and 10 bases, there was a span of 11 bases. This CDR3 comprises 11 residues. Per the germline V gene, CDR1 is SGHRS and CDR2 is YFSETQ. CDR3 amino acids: CASSPGGDQYF. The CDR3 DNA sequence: TGCGCCAGCAGCCCCGGTGGCGACCAGTACTTC.

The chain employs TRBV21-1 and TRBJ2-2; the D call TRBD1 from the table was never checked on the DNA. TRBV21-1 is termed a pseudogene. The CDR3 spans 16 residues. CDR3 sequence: CASSAGQGAHTGELFF. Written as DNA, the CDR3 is TGTGCCAGCAGCGCGGGACAGGGGGCGCACACCGGGGAGCTGTTTTTT.

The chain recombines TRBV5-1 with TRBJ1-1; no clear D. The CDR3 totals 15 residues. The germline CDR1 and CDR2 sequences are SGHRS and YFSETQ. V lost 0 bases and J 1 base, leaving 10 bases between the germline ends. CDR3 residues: CASSLVYGQNTEAFF. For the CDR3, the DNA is TGCGCCAGCAGCTTGGTGTATGGTCAGAACACTGAAGCTTTCTTT.

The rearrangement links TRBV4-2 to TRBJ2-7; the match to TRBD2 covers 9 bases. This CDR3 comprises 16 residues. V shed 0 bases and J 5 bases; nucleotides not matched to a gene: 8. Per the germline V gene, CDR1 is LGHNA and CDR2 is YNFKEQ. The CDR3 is CASSQEGAGGPHEQYF. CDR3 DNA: TGTGCCAGCAGCCAAGAGGGTGCGGGAGGGCCGCACGAGCAGTACTTC.

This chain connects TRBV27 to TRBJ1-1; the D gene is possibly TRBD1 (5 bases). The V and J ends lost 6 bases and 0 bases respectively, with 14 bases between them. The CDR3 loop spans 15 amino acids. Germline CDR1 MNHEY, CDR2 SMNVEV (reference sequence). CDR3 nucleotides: TGTGCCAGCAGGAATTGGGACGTCTTGAACACTGAAGCTTTCTTT. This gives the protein CASRNWDVLNTEAFF.

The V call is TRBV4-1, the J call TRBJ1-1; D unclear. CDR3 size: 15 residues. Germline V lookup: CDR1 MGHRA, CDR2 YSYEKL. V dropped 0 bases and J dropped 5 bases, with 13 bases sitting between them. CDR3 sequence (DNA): TGCGCCAGCAGCCAAGATCGAGGAGGGAGGACTGAAGCTTTCTTT. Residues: CASSQDRGGRTEAFF.

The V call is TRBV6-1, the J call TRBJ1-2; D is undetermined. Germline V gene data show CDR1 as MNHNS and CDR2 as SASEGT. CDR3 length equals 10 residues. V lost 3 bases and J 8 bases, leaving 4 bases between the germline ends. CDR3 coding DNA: TGTGCCAGCAGTGATAGGGGCTACACCTTC. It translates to CASSDRGYTF.

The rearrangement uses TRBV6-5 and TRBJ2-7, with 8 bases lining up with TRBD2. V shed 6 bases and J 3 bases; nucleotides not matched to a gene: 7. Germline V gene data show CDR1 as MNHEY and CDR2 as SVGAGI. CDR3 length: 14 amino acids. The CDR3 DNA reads TGTGCCAGCAGCCCCCCAGCGGGAGTCTACGAGCAGTACTTC. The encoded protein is CASSPPAGVYEQYF.

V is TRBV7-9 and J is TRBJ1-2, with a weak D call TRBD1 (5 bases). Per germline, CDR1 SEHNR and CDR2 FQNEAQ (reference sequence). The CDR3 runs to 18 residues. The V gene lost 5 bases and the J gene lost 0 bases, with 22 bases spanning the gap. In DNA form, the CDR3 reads TGTGCCAGCAGCCTATTACGTGTAGGGACGCCCCCTAACTATGGCTACACCTTC. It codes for CASSLLRVGTPPNYGYTF.

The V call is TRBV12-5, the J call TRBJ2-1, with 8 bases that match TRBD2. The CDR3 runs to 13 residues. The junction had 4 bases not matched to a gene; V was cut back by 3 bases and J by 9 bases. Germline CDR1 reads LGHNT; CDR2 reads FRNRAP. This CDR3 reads CASGLAGAGEQFF. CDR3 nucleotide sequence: TGTGCTAGTGGTTTAGCGGGAGCAGGTGAGCAGTTCTTC.

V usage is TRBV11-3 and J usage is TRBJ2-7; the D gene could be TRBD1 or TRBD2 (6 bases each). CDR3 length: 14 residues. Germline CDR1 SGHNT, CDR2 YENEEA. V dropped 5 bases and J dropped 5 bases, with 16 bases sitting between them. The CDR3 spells CASSPGGLPHEQYF. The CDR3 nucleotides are TGTGCCAGCAGCCCCGGGGGCCTCCCGCACGAGCAGTACTTC.